These T cell receptor beta chains were read from a single sample in a study of blood T cell repertoires in COVID-19. Using immunoSEQ multiplex PCR, the repertoire was profiled, and TCRdb retains in-frame clones only, with some absent. The sample carries roughly 20,000 clones, over 60% recorded once. Sequencing used peripheral blood. These receptors all come from a man in his sixties with active COVID-19. The CDR3 runs from the conserved cysteine through the conserved F or W. The D gene is left open where the match is weak. Not every row has a clone size; where given, it reads once, few, many or a size class.

TRBV7-2	NA	NA	TRBJ2-4	TGTGCCAGCAGCTCTGAAGCTCTAGCCAAAAACATTCAGTACTTC	CASSSEALAKNIQYF
TRBV27	NA	NA	TRBJ2-3	TGTGCCACCCAGGTGGGTCGCACAGATACGCAGTATTTT	CATQVGRTDTQYF
TRBV7-9	TRBD1	NA	TRBJ2-3	TGTGCCAGCAGCCTAAGACAGGGAGTAACAGATACGCAGTATTTT	CASSLRQGVTDTQYF
TRBV6-6	TRBD1	NA	TRBJ1-6	TGTGCCAGCAGCGTAACAGGGGCCCGTTATAATTCACCCCTCCACTTT	CASSVTGARYNSPLHF
TRBV7-8	NA	NA	TRBJ1-1	TGTGCCAGCAGCCCCTACAGGGTAGACACTGAAGCTTTCTTT	CASSPYRVDTEAFF
TRBV10-3	TRBD1	NA	TRBJ2-7	TGTGCCATCAGTCCCCCGGGACAGGGGTTTCACGAGCAGTACTTC	CAISPPGQGFHEQYF
TRBV18	TRBD2	NA	TRBJ2-7	TGTGCCAGCTCACCATTTTCCGTGGCTAGCGGGAGGGGCGAGCAGTACTTC	CASSPFSVASGRGEQYF
TRBV5-5	TRBD2	NA	TRBJ2-7	TGTGCCAGCAGCTTGGTGTTCAGTAGCGGGAGCTACGAGCAGTACTTC	CASSLVFSSGSYEQYF
TRBV15	TRBD1	NA	TRBJ2-6	TGTGCCACCAGCAGAGACACTGCAGGGGGCGCTGGGGCCAACGTCCTGACTTTC	CATSRDTAGGAGANVLTF
TRBV21-1	NA	few	TRBJ1-2	TGTGCCAGCAGCAAAGCGGGCAGACAGGGGGTCTATGGCTACACCTTC	CASSKAGRQGVYGYTF
TRBV9	NA	NA	TRBJ2-2	TGTGCCAGCAGCGCGGGTACGAACACCGGGGAGCTGTTTTTT	CASSAGTNTGELFF
TRBV4-1	NA	medium-sized	TRBJ1-5	TGCGCCAGCAGCCAAGATCGGGGAGGACTCCAGCCCCAGCATTTT	CASSQDRGGLQPQHF
TRBV5-1	TRBD1	once	TRBJ2-7	TGCGCCAGCAGATCTGGACAGGGTCAAGGCGAGCAGTACTTC	CASRSGQGQGEQYF
TRBV3-1/TRBV3-2	TRBD1	few	TRBJ1-5	TGTGCCAGCAGCCCGGGGACAGGGAGCAATCAGCCCCAGCATTTT	CASSPGTGSNQPQHF
TRBV5-1	NA	NA	TRBJ1-6	TGCGCCAGCAAGGACACGAGGCGGAATTCACCCCTCCACTTT	CASKDTRRNSPLHF
TRBV4-1	NA	NA	TRBJ2-1	TGCGCCAGCAGCCGTCCCACCTACAATGAGCAGTTCTTC	CASSRPTYNEQFF
TRBV9	TRBD2	few	TRBJ2-3	TGTGCCAGCAGCATTACTAGCGGGCTCACAGATACGCAGTATTTT	CASSITSGLTDTQYF
TRBV7-8	NA	NA	TRBJ2-1	TGTGCCAGCAGCTTAGTGGGCAATACGAATGAGCAGTTCTTC	CASSLVGNTNEQFF
TRBV12-5	TRBD1	NA	TRBJ1-1	TGTGCTAGTGGGGGACAGGGGAACACTGAAGCTTTCTTT	CASGGQGNTEAFF
TRBV15	NA	NA	TRBJ2-7	TGTGCCACCAGCAGAGTGGCAGGGTCTTCCTACGAGCAGTACTTC	CATSRVAGSSYEQYF
TRBV28	NA	NA	TRBJ2-3	TGTGCCAGCAGTCTAACCTCTACGCAGTATTTT	CASSLTSTQYF
TRBV11-3	TRBD2	NA	TRBJ2-1	TGTGCCAGCAGCTTGAGTAGCGGGTCCAATGAGCAGTTCTTC	CASSLSSGSNEQFF
TRBV6-5	NA	NA	TRBJ2-5	TGTGCCAGCAGTCCTAGGGGGGGGACCCAGTACTTC	CASSPRGGTQYF
TRBV4-1	TRBD2	NA	TRBJ2-2	TGCGCCACCAAAAGACTAGCGGGATTCGACGGGGAGCTGTTTTTT	CATKRLAGFDGELFF
TRBV2	TRBD2	once	TRBJ2-3	TGTGCCAGCAGTGATTCGAGCGGGAGCTCAGATACGCAGTATTTT	CASSDSSGSSDTQYF
TRBV9	TRBD1	few	TRBJ2-7	TGTGCCAGCAGCCTAGGACAGGATCGGGGTTACGAGCAGTACTTC	CASSLGQDRGYEQYF
TRBV19	NA	NA	TRBJ1-1	TGTGCCAGTAGTATCGGGGGGGCGGCGGCTGAAGCTTTCTTT	CASSIGGAAAEAFF
TRBV23-1	TRBD2	once	TRBJ2-2	TGCGCCAGCAGCCGGTCCCCCGGACTAGCGGGAGTGCTGTTTTTT	CASSRSPGLAGVLFF
TRBV7-8	NA	NA	TRBJ2-4	TGTGCCAGCAGCTCCGCCGTCGGTATGGACATTCAGTACTTC	CASSSAVGMDIQYF
TRBV4-1	NA	NA	TRBJ2-1	TGCGCCAGCAGCCAAGCGGCGGCTTACAATGAGCAGTTCTTC	CASSQAAAYNEQFF